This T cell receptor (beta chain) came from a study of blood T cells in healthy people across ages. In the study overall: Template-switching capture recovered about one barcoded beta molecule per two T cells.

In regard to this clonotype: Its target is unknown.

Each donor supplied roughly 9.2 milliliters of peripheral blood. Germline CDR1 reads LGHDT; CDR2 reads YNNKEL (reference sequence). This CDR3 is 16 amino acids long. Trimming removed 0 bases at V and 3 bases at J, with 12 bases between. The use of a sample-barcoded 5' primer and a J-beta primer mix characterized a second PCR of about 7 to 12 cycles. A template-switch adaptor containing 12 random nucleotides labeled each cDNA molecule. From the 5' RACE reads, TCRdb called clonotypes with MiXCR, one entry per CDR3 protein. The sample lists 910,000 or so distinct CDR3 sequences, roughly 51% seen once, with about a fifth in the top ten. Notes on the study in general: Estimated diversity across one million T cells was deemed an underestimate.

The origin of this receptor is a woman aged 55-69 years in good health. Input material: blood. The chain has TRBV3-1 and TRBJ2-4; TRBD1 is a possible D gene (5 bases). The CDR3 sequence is CASSQDRLRGKNIQYF. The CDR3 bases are TGTGCCAGCAGCCAAGATCGTCTAAGGGGCAAAAACATTCAGTACTTC.